A selection of T cell receptor beta chains follows, all from one sample in a study of molecular identifiers for immune sequencing clone quantification. TCRdb fed the PCR reads into MiXCR, producing one record per CDR3 protein. The table lists over 90,000 distinct CDR3 sequences, 30% to 35% of them singletons, with less than 10% in the top ten. Sequences were obtained from naive CD8+ T cells from blood, with Jurkat cell RNA spiked in. Source of these receptors: a human donor in good health. Some libraries in this study had Jurkat cell RNA spiked in. Both conserved end residues are part of each CDR3. Expanded clones get a size class; other rows say once, few or many, or leave the size out.

- | TRBJ2-7 | TRBV20-1 | CSARERLTYAQYF
few | TRBJ2-2 | TRBV3-1 | CASSPGQRGTGELFF
- | TRBJ1-4 | TRBV6-5 | CASSYGEKLFF
- | TRBJ2-1 | TRBV28 | CASTTLGGPLNF
- | TRBJ2-1 | TRBV7-8 | CASSPAGTSGGRGQFF
- | TRBJ2-3 | TRBV13 | CASSLWGQGQDTQYF
- | TRBJ2-4 | TRBV4-1 | CASSQVHGSLKYIQYF
- | TRBJ2-7 | TRBV7-9 | CASSRGQGNPYEQYF
many | TRBJ2-3 | TRBV20-1 | CSAFVTGTSGYTDTQYF
many | TRBJ2-7 | TRBV6-5 | CASRTVVRGEDEQYF
- | TRBJ1-1 | TRBV28 | CASSPPGTGSGTEAFF
- | TRBJ2-7 | TRBV19 | CASMPQAGASYEQYF
few | TRBJ2-7 | TRBV4-1 | CASSQTGGFVYEQYF
few | TRBJ2-7 | TRBV28 | CASSFPAGGREQYF
- | TRBJ2-5 | TRBV28 | CASSLAPGEETLYF
few | TRBJ2-7 | TRBV6-1 | CASSVRGSSYEQYF
- | TRBJ2-3 | TRBV28 | CASSPGLPPRDTQYF
- | TRBJ1-1 | TRBV27 | CASSFFMSGANTEAFF
many | TRBJ2-7 | TRBV9 | CASSAPGQYEQYF
few | TRBJ2-7 | TRBV4-2 | CASSQLDRGRYEQYF
- | TRBJ2-7 | TRBV27 | CASSWPEQYF
- | TRBJ2-4 | TRBV12-3/TRBV12-4 | CAGTEGFSDIQYF
many | TRBJ2-3 | TRBV6-5 | CASSFLEGTDTQYF
few | TRBJ2-7 | TRBV27 | CATSSPGGDEQYF
few | TRBJ2-1 | TRBV18 | CASSPGMYNEQFF
- | TRBJ2-3 | TRBV7-6 | CASSLGGTWIDTQYF
once | TRBJ2-6 | TRBV27 | CATTRQSGATVLTF
- | TRBJ2-2 | TRBV2 | CASSEGGGRATGELFF
- | TRBJ1-3 | TRBV5-6 | CASSSRTISGNTIYF
many | TRBJ2-5 | TRBV25-1 | CASASLDRTQYF
few | TRBJ2-5 | TRBV29-1 | CSVEPGQGGKTQYF
many | TRBJ2-7 | TRBV28 | CASSFPGQASSYEQYF
- | TRBJ2-1 | TRBV7-8 | CASSSAGGRYEQFF
- | TRBJ2-7 | TRBV5-6 | CASSFGTGDAYEQYF
- | TRBJ2-4 | TRBV28 | CASSLYRRGMGLAKNIQYF
- | TRBJ1-5 | TRBV30 | CASTGIDQPQHF
many | TRBJ2-5 | TRBV28 | CASSLPFGQETQYF
many | TRBJ2-2 | TRBV9 | CASSTGTTNTGELFF
few | TRBJ2-5 | TRBV7-8 | CASSNNLAGVETQYF
- | TRBJ1-5 | TRBV2 | CASSEQGHRPQHF
few | TRBJ2-2 | TRBV7-2 | CASSSLMSSGELFF
- | TRBJ1-2 | TRBV7-8 | CASSLAWTGNGYTF
many | TRBJ1-1 | TRBV7-9 | CASSLAGDTEAFF
- | TRBJ1-1 | TRBV20-1 | CSARAAEENWEAFF
- | TRBJ2-7 | TRBV6-2/TRBV6-3 | CASSASYGQYF
- | TRBJ2-5 | TRBV19 | CASSLAGAGIFGQEPQYF
few | TRBJ1-3 | TRBV7-6 | CASSPGGNTIYF
- | TRBJ1-5 | TRBV5-6 | CASSSRFTRPQHF
- | TRBJ1-1 | TRBV3-1 | CASKQGTAEAFF
- | TRBJ2-2 | TRBV7-8 | CASLSIRGRTSGRDTGELFF
medium-sized | TRBJ2-3 | TRBV14 | CASSQFITDPDTQYF
- | TRBJ1-6 | TRBV25-1 | CASSEGTGILNSPLHF
few | TRBJ2-1 | TRBV7-9 | CASSQDDQNEQFF